These 3 T cell receptor beta chains came from one sample sequenced in a study of preoperative IRX-2 immunotherapy in early breast cancer. Sequencing was performed with immunoSEQ multiplex PCR; in TCRdb, only in-frame clones are kept and a portion is missing. The sample includes some 42,000 clones, 82% seen only once; the top ten take around 1.5%. As to treatment: preoperative locoregional IRX-2 cytokine immunotherapy. The input for sequencing was lymph node tissue, taken after IRX-2 immunotherapy. These TCRs come from a human donor with breast cancer.

The rearrangement joins TRBV19 to TRBJ1-5, with D perhaps matching TRBD1 (6 bases). The germline V gene has CDR1 LNHDA and CDR2 SQIVND (reference sequence). V lost 5 bases, J lost 9 bases, and 17 bases lay in between. The CDR3 runs 14 residues. CDR3 sequence reads: CASSAPQGQMPQHF. The CDR3 nucleotides are TGTGCCAGTAGTGCCCCACAGGGTCAAATGCCCCAGCATTTT.

The gene calls are TRBV10-2 and TRBJ1-1; the match to TRBD1 covers 9 bases. Unmatched junction bases numbered 3, after V lost 6 bases and J lost 4 bases. The CDR3 has 13 residues. The germline V gene encodes CDR1 WSHSY and CDR2 SAAADI. CDR3 DNA: TGCGCCAGCAGCCTGACAGGGGGCACTGAAGCTTTCTTT. It specifies CASSLTGGTEAFF.

In regard to this clone: This same CDR3 is encoded by further DNA sequences in the sample. The chain combines TRBV11-3 with TRBJ2-1; 7 bases align to TRBD1. Losses at the gene ends were 5 bases for V and 4 bases for J; bases not matched to a gene: 8. CDR1 is SGHNT, CDR2 YENEEA, per germline. The CDR3 is 15 amino acids. The CDR3 region has the DNA TGTGCCAGCAGCCCAAGGGGACAGAGGTACAATGAGCAGTTCTTC. Protein: CASSPRGQRYNEQFF. Full variable domain (outside the CDR3, taken from reference TRBV11-3 and TRBJ2-1): EAGVVQSPRYKIIEKKQPVAFWCNPISGHNTLYWYLQNLGQGPELLIRYENEEAVDDSQLPKDRFSAERLKGVDSTLKIQPAELGDSAVYLCASSPRGQRYNEQFFGPGTRLTVL.